Included here is one T cell receptor beta chain sequence, with context. The sample belongs to a study of blood T cell repertoires in COVID-19. The overall study: PBMCs, B-cell-depleted T cells, or T cells provided the cDNA or gDNA that made up the material.

Generated by immunoSEQ multiplex PCR, the TCRdb table keeps only in-frame clones and is missing some. The table shows approximately 55,000 clones, with 80% to 90% occurring only once. Germline CDR1 and CDR2: LGHDT and YNNKEL (reference sequence). The CDR3 has 13 residues. Between the trimmed V and J ends, which lost 3 bases and 4 bases, there was a span of 9 bases. The genes are TRBV3-1 (or the pseudogene TRBV3-2) and TRBJ2-5; D is perhaps TRBD1 (5 bases). The receptor was derived from a man aged 45-65 years with active COVID-19. The sequenced sample consisted of peripheral blood. The CDR3 region is CASSHRGGETQYF. CDR3 sequence (DNA): TGTGCCAGCAGCCATAGGGGCGGAGAGACCCAGTACTTC.